The rows below give T cell receptor beta chains drawn from one sample of a study of PD-L1 blockade in urothelial cancer. Produced via immunoSEQ multiplex PCR; TCRdb's table is partial and in-frame only. This table holds tens of thousands of clones, 90% found once. Sequencing was performed on PBMCs, taken around atezolizumab (anti-PD-L1) treatment. The source is a man aged 65 to 79 with urothelial cancer. Each CDR3 is given without its conserved first and last residue. Only some rows state a clone size, as once, few, many or a class for expanded clones.

-	TRBV28	TRBJ1-2	ASSSYRANYGYT
-	TRBV6-1	TRBJ2-1	ASSEREREPRNEQF
-	TRBV5-5	TRBJ2-3	ASDEVSTDTQY
-	TRBV4-1	TRBJ1-1	ASSREIRGPNTEAF
-	TRBV29-1	TRBJ2-3	SVATGMTDTQY
-	TRBV29-1	TRBJ2-1	SARGGPGARYNEQF
-	TRBV2	TRBJ1-5	ASSTGLSNQPQH
-	TRBV19	TRBJ2-7	ASLRSSGMYEQY
-	TRBV30	TRBJ2-7	AWSTGGVSSYEQY
-	TRBV28	TRBJ1-2	ASSLHGANYGYT
-	TRBV9	TRBJ2-5	ASSVGLAGETQY
-	TRBV15	TRBJ2-7	ATSRESSGRSFNEQY
-	TRBV5-1	TRBJ2-1	ASSLQGAANEQF
-	TRBV27	TRBJ2-3	ASSSQTQDWVGLAGRTDTQY
-	TRBV5-1	TRBJ2-1	ASSLGVGAGLLNEQF
-	TRBV6-6	TRBJ2-1	ASSYLSRGSYNEQF
-	TRBV5-3	TRBJ2-1	ARSRKLAGDANEQF
-	TRBV19	TRBJ2-1	ASSPGTRNEQF
-	TRBV6-4	TRBJ1-2	ASNGQNYGYT
-	TRBV11-2	TRBJ2-7	ASSLTEIGPYEQY
-	TRBV19	TRBJ2-1	ATRDSPLNEQF
once	TRBV27	TRBJ2-7	ASSLGALYEQY
-	TRBV4-1	TRBJ2-3	ASSQYLTVDTQY
-	TRBV30	TRBJ2-7	AWSNRSSSGRIYEQY
-	TRBV5-4	TRBJ2-3	ASSLGTSGRTDTQY
-	TRBV7-3	TRBJ2-5	ASSSSPQETQY
-	TRBV6-5	TRBJ2-1	ASSLLAGGGNEQF
-	TRBV19	TRBJ2-2	ASSLVAGRLTGELF
-	TRBV5-1	TRBJ2-1	ASSVLRAGANYNEQF
-	TRBV19	TRBJ2-2	ASGITGELF
-	TRBV27	TRBJ2-7	ASSLQGTVTYEQY
-	TRBV10-2	TRBJ2-1	ASSERGGRGNNEQF
-	TRBV11-2	TRBJ2-3	ASSLGGLFRSTDTQY
-	TRBV29-1	TRBJ2-3	SAHLTDTQY
-	TRBV7-2	TRBJ2-7	ASSSPWGPYYEQY
-	TRBV28	TRBJ2-5	ASSFEGVQTQY
once	TRBV4-1	TRBJ2-7	ASSQEVQSYEQY
-	TRBV27	TRBJ2-7	ASSSAYEQY
-	TRBV7-9	TRBJ1-2	ASSPWGGQAGGTGDGYT
few	TRBV7-9	TRBJ1-5	ASSLVGGQGPQPQH
-	TRBV30	TRBJ2-1	AWRGLAGQQF
once	TRBV2	TRBJ2-1	ASTTSGRVGQF
-	TRBV30	TRBJ2-5	AWSLQRGGRETQY
-	TRBV10-2	TRBJ2-7	ASSESRLAGGPYEQY
-	TRBV6-6	TRBJ2-1	ASSPQPDRLFRF
-	TRBV28	TRBJ2-7	ASSARQVGLAGDEQY
-	TRBV10-2	TRBJ1-4	ASSESGWTGYEEKLF
once	TRBV19	TRBJ1-1	ASNVRANTEAF
-	TRBV27	TRBJ1-2	ASGPTGSGYT
-	TRBV28	TRBJ1-1	ASSFPLTGRNTEAF
-	TRBV6-1	TRBJ1-5	ASSEARGNQPQH
-	TRBV19	TRBJ1-2	ASTPGQANYGYT
once	TRBV7-2	TRBJ1-4	ASSKQGVGTEKLF